This T cell receptor (beta chain) was documented in a study of T cells in Graves' hyperthyroidism and ophthalmopathy. Template material for amplifying TCR beta CDR3 regions consisted of RNA transcripts. HTBI primers were employed in a first-round RT-PCR of the TCR CDR3. From the multiplex PCR reads, TCRdb called clonotypes with MiXCR, one entry per CDR3 protein. There are under 300,000 distinct CDR3 sequences in the sample; less than 30% occur only once, and more than 25% lies in the top ten. Uncontrolled infection, other autoimmune disease, pregnancy or lactation disqualified patients from enrolment. The material sequenced was blood. The receptor was derived from a man aged 35-49 years with Graves' hyperthyroidism that later progressed to Graves' ophthalmopathy.

The CDR3 sequence: CASSYSALVRDRGEQYF. The CDR3 DNA is TGTGCCAGCAGTTACTCAGCGCTCGTCCGGGACAGGGGTGAGCAGTACTTC. The chain employs TRBV6-5 and TRBJ2-7; the match to TRBD1 covers 10 bases. After removal of 0 bases from V and 7 bases from J, the junction contained 12 bases not matched to a gene. The CDR3 extends over 17 amino acids. Germline lookup yields CDR1 MNHEY and CDR2 SVGAGI.